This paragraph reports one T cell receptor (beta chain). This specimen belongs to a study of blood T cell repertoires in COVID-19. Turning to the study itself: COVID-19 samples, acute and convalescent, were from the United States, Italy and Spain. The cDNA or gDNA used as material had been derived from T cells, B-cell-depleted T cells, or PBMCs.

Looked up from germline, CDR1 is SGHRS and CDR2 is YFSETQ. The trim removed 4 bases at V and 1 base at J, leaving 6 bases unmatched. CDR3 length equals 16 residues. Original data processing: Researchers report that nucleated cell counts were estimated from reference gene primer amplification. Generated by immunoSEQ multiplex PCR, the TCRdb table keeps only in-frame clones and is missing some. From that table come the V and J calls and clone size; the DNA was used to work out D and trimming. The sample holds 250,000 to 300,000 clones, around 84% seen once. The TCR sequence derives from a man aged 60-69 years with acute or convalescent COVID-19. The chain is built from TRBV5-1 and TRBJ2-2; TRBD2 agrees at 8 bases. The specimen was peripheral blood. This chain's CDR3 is CASSLRTSRNTGELFF. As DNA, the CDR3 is TGCGCCAGCAGCCTCAGGACTAGCCGGAACACCGGGGAGCTGTTTTTT.